The 12 T cell receptor beta chains below all came from one sample that was sequenced in a study of Ad26.COV2.S vaccination and SARS-CoV-2 variants. Specified treatment: 15 to 20 received Ad26.COV2.S at low or high dose, single or two shots; five or six received placebo; per-sample allocation not given. Day 63 after the first injection of vaccine or placebo was the sampling time. Assay: immunoSEQ multiplex PCR; the TCRdb copy retains only in-frame clones and omits some. Of about 410,000 clones listed, approximately 91% are singletons. The material sequenced was peripheral blood, taken in a trial of Ad26.COV2.S vaccine versus placebo. Receptors originate from a person between 18 and 65 years old who received the Ad26.COV2.S COVID-19 vaccine or a placebo.

Concerning this clone itself: Relative to the germline gene, one junction end is altered; a read error may explain this. The rearrangement uses TRBV29-1 and TRBJ2-2; a possible D gene is TRBD2 (5 bases). Germline CDR1 SQVTM, CDR2 ANQGSEA. There are 14 residues in the CDR3. CDR3 sequence reads: CSVKEGVKTGELFF. CDR3 DNA: TGCAGCGTTAAAGAGGGCGTAAAAACCGGGGAGCTGTTTTTT.

The chain employs TRBV5-6 and TRBJ1-6; D is uncertain. Germline V gene lookup returns CDR1 SGHDT and CDR2 YYEEEE. Trimming took 4 bases from V and 10 from J, leaving 15 bases between them. This CDR3 contains 14 residues. The CDR3 loop reads CASSLSVGRSPLHF. CDR3 coding DNA: TGTGCCAGCAGCCTTTCTGTAGGGAGGTCACCCCTCCACTTT.

As for this clone: The sample has other DNA sequences that encode this CDR3 too. The chain uses TRBV6-1 and TRBJ2-2, with 7 positions matching TRBD2. The CDR3 is 15 amino acids. With V trimmed by 2 bases and J by 7 bases, 7 bases remained unmatched. Germline V gene data show CDR1 as MNHNS and CDR2 as SASEGT. The CDR3 nucleotides read TGTGCCAGCAGTGAATTGGCGGGAGATAGCGGGGAGCTGTTTTTT. This sequence encodes CASSELAGDSGELFF.

The chain employs TRBV28 and TRBJ1-1; D unresolved. The germline CDR1 and CDR2 sequences are MDHEN and SYDVKM. This CDR3 is built from 14 residues. Deletions cut 2 bases from V and 0 bases from J, with 7 bases between. The CDR3 coding sequence is TGTGCCAGCAGTTTACTAAGACTGAACACTGAAGCTTTCTTT. Amino acid sequence: CASSLLRLNTEAFF.

The count of this clone is one. The chain is built from TRBV10-3 and TRBJ2-6, with D perhaps matching TRBD2 (5 bases). This CDR3 region has 16 residues. In germline, CDR1 is ENHRY, CDR2 SYGVKD. The V gene lost 3 bases and the J gene lost 0 bases, with 9 bases spanning the gap. CDR3 in amino acids: CAISELGSSGANVLTF. For the CDR3, the DNA is TGTGCCATCAGTGAATTGGGGAGCTCTGGGGCCAACGTCCTGACTTTC.

The rearrangement joins TRBV19 to TRBJ2-7; weak D call: TRBD2 (6 bases). Looked up from germline, CDR1 is LNHDA and CDR2 is SQIVND (reference sequence). CDR3 length equals 15 residues. Deletions cut 3 bases from V and 1 base from J, with 13 bases between. This CDR3 reads CASSMRSGLSYEQYF. DNA for the CDR3: TGTGCCAGTAGTATGAGAAGCGGGCTATCCTACGAGCAGTACTTC.

This clone has only one observation. The chain has TRBV7-3 and TRBJ2-1; D call uncertain. Trimming took 1 base from V and 5 from J, leaving 3 bases between them. The CDR3 totals 12 residues. CDR1 is SGHTA, CDR2 FQGTGA, per germline. The CDR3 reads CASSLKHNEQFF. As DNA, the CDR3 is TGTGCCAGCAGCTTAAAACACAATGAGCAGTTCTTC.

The J gene is TRBJ2-5, the V gene TRBV7-8, with a possible D match to TRBD2 (6 bases). The germline V and J ends were trimmed by 3 bases and 4 bases, with 12 bases remaining between them. The V gene's germline CDR1 is SGHVS and CDR2 FQNEAQ. CDR3 length: 14 amino acids. CDR3: CASSFNVGRETQYF. CDR3 DNA: TGTGCCAGCAGCTTTAACGTCGGGAGAGAGACCCAGTACTTC.

In its sample, this clone was seen once. The V gene is TRBV7-7, the J gene TRBJ2-1, with TRBD2 matching 10 bases. The CDR3 contains 14 residues. After removal of 3 bases from V and 5 bases from J, the junction contained 1 base not matched to a gene. CDR1 and CDR2 (germline): SSHAT, FNYEAQ (reference sequence). As DNA, the CDR3 is TGTGCCAGCAGCTTGGGACTAGCGAACAATGAGCAGTTCTTC. It translates to CASSLGLANNEQFF.

This clone appeared a single time. This chain uses TRBV6-5 with TRBJ1-1; 7 positions match TRBD1. Unmatched junction bases numbered 6, after V lost 2 bases and J lost 6 bases. The CDR3 length is 14 residues. CDR1 and CDR2 from the germline V gene are MNHEY and SVGAGI. CDR3 DNA sequence: TGTGCCAGCAGTTACCAGACAGGGTTTTCTGAAGCTTTCTTT. Translating gives CASSYQTGFSEAFF.

The V call is TRBV2, the J call TRBJ1-1; 8 bases align to TRBD1. The CDR3 is made up of 15 amino acids. Unmatched junction bases numbered 10, after V lost 6 bases and J lost 4 bases. Per germline, CDR1 SNHLY and CDR2 FYNNEI. CDR3 protein: CASREQGGFTTEAFF. The CDR3 DNA sequence: TGTGCCAGCAGAGAACAGGGGGGTTTTACCACTGAAGCTTTCTTT.

Details on this clone: Other nucleotide sequences from this sample produce the same CDR3. The chain links TRBV28 to TRBJ2-1; 11 bases match TRBD2. Germline trimming cut 4 bases from V and 3 bases from J; bases unmatched to any gene: 2. There are 15 residues in the CDR3. Germline CDR1 reads MDHEN; CDR2 reads SYDVKM. In DNA form, the CDR3 reads TGTGCCAGCAGTTCTGGGACTAGCGGCTACAATGAGCAGTTCTTC. Its translation: CASSSGTSGYNEQFF.